This T cell receptor beta chain originates from a study of T cell repertoires in cytomegalovirus infection. Background on the study: CMV infection plus the matching HLA type was flagged by public TCR beta signatures. Points from the study as a whole: HLA-C-restricted TCR beta clonotypes specific for CMV led the ex vivo response.

The V gene lost 0 bases and the J gene lost 0 bases, with 11 bases spanning the gap. The length of the CDR3 is 16 residues. Per germline, CDR1 LNHNV and CDR2 YYDKDF (reference sequence). In the case of this clonotype: No antigen is known for it.

TCRdb used MiXCR to reprocess the reads, holding one entry per CDR3 protein. The repertoire holds fewer than 900,000 distinct CDR3 sequences, with 25% to 35% as singletons. The TCR was taken from a human donor in good health (CMV status not recorded). Some clones in this sample may be carry-over from other donors' samples. The chain has TRBV15 and TRBJ2-5; perhaps TRBD2 as D (5 bases). The starting material was cultured CD8+ T cells from PBMCs, obtained from culture after CMV antigen stimulation. Written as DNA, the CDR3 is TGTGCCACCAGCAGAGAGGGGAGAAAGTACCAAGAGACCCAGTACTTC. Translated, it gives CATSREGRKYQETQYF.